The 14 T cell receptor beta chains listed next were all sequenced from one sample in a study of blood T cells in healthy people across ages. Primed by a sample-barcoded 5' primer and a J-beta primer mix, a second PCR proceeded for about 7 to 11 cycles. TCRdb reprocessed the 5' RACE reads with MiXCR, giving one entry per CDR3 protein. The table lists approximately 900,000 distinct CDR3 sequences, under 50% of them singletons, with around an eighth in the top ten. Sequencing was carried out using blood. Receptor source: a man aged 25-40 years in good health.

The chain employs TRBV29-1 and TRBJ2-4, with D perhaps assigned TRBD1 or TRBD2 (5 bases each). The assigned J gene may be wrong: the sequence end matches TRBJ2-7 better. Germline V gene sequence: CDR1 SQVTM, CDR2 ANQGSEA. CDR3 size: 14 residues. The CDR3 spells CSAQGEGNSYEQYF. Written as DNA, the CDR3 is TGCAGCGCGCAAGGAGAGGGGAACTCCTACGAGCAGTACTTC.

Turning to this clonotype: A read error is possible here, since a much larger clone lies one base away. The CDR3 nucleotides are TGCGCCAGCAGCCAAGAAGAGCGGGGGCCCACAGATGCGCAGTATTTT. It is translated as CASSQEERGPTDAQYF. The V call is TRBV4-1, the J call TRBJ2-3; TRBD2 agrees at 8 bases. The CDR3 has 16 residues. Germline assignment: CDR1 MGHRA and CDR2 YSYEKL.

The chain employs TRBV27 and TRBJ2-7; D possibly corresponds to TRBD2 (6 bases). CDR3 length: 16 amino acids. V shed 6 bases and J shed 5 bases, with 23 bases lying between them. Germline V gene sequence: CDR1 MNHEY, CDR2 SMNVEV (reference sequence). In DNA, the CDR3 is TGTGCCAGCAGCCCTTATGGGGCAGGGCGGGACGACGAGCAGTACTTC. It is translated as CASSPYGAGRDDEQYF.

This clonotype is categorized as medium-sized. The CDR3 loop reads CASSQDVSYEQYF. The CDR3 coding sequence is TGCGCCAGCAGCCAAGACGTCTCCTACGAGCAGTACTTC. This sequence joins TRBV4-3 and TRBJ2-7; D call uncertain. Trimming pared 0 bases from V and 0 bases from J, leaving 3 bases between. CDR1 and CDR2 (germline): LGHNA, YSLEER. This CDR3 is 13 amino acids long.

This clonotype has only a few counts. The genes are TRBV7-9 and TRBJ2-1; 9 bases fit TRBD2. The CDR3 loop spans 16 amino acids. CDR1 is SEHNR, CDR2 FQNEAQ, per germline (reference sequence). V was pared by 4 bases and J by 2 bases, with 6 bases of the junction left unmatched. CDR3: CASSSTIAGAYNEQFF. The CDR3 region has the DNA TGTGCCAGCAGCTCAACCATAGCGGGGGCCTACAATGAGCAGTTCTTC.

CDR3 sequence (DNA): TGCAGCGGGACAAGCACAGATACGCAGTATTTT. This sequence encodes CSGTSTDTQYF. The chain links TRBV29-1 to TRBJ2-3, with D possibly matching TRBD1 (5 bases). CDR3 length: 11 amino acids. Germline CDR1 and CDR2: SQVTM and ANQGSEA. Trimming pared 7 bases from V and 0 bases from J, leaving 5 bases between.

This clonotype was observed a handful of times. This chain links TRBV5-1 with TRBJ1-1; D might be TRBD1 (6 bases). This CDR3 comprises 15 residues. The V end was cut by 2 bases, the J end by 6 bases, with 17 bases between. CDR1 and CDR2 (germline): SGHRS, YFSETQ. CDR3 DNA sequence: TGCGCCAGCAGCTTAACCACTACAGGGAAAGCTGAAGCTTTCTTT. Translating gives CASSLTTTGKAEAFF.

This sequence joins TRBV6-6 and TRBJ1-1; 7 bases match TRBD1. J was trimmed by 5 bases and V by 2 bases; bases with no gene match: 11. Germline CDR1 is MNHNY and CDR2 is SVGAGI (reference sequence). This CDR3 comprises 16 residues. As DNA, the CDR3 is TGTGCCAGCAGTTACCCTGCCTCAGGGGGGACAACTGAAGCTTTCTTT. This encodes CASSYPASGGTTEAFF.

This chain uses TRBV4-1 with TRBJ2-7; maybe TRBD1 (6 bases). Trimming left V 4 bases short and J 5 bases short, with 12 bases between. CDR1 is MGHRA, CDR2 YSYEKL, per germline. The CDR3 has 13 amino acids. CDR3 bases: TGCGCCAGCAGCCGATTCAGGGGTAACGAGCAGTACTTC. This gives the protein CASSRFRGNEQYF.

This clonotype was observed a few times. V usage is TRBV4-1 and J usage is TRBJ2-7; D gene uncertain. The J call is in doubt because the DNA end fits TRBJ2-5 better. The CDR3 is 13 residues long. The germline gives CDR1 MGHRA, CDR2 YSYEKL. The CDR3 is CASSQVEKETQYF. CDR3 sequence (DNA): TGCGCCAGCAGCCAAGTAGAAAAAGAGACCCAGTACTTC.

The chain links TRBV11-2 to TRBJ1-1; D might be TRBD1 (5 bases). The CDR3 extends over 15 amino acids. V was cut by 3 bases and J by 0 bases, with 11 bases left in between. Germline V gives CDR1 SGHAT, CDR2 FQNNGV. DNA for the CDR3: TGTGCCAGCAGCTTTGGGGGGGGAATGAACACTGAAGCTTTCTTT. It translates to CASSFGGGMNTEAFF.

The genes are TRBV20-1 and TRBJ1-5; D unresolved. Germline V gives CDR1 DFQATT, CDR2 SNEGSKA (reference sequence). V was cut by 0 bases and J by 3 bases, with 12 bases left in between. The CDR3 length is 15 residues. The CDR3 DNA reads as TGCAGTGCTAGAGAAGGCGCGCCACTCAATCAGCCCCAGCATTTT. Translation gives CSAREGAPLNQPQHF.

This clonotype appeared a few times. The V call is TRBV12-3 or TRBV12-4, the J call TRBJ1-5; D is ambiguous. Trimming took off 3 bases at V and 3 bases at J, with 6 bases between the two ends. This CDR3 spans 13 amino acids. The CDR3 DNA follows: TGTGCCAGCAGTTTTAGGGACAATCAGCCCCAGCATTTT. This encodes CASSFRDNQPQHF.

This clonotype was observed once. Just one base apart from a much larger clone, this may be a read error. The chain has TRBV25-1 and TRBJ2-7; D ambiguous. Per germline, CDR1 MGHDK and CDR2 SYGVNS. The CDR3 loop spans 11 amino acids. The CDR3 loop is CAGSTTYEQYF. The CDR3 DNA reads TGTGCCGGCAGTACCACCTACGAGCAGTACTTC.